The present entry profiles one T cell receptor (beta chain) with its context. This sample is part of a study of control samples from healthy donors and cancer patients. Repertoires were generated with immunoSEQ multiplex PCR, while TCRdb's copy carries only in-frame clones and drops some. This table holds 28,000 or so clones, 82% found once. Looked up from germline, CDR1 is KGHDR and CDR2 is SFDVKD. The CDR3 covers 14 residues. Trimming cost V 4 bases and J 0 bases, with 7 bases left between them. V is TRBV24-1 and J is TRBJ2-3, with D unresolved. Sequenced input: PBMCs. The source is a man in his sixties with colorectal cancer. The chain's CDR3 is CATSDSRSTDTQYF. The CDR3 bases are TGTGCCACCAGTGACTCGCGGAGCACAGATACGCAGTATTTT.